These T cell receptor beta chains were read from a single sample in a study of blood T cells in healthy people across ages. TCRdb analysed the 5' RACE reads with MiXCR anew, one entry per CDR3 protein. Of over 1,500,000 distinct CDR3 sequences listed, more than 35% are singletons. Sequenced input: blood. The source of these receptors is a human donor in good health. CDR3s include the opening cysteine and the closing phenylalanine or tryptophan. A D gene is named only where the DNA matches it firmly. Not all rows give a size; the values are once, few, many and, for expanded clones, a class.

CDR3nt: TGCAGCGTGGACGGACTCCTCAAAATTTACAATGAGCAGTTCTTC; CDR3aa: CSVDGLLKIYNEQFF; j_gene: TRBJ2-1; v_gene: TRBV29-1; d_gene: .; abundance: .
CDR3nt: TGTGCCAGCAGCTTAAACGCAGCTTATGGCTACACCTTC; CDR3aa: CASSLNAAYGYTF; j_gene: TRBJ1-2; v_gene: TRBV7-9; d_gene: .; abundance: few
CDR3nt: TGTGCCAGCAGCCAGGGAAATCGGGGTCAGCCCCAGCATTTT; CDR3aa: CASSQGNRGQPQHF; j_gene: TRBJ1-5; v_gene: TRBV7-9; d_gene: .; abundance: .
CDR3nt: TGTGCCAGCAGCCAGGACAGAGAGAACACCGGGGAGCTGTTTTTT; CDR3aa: CASSQDRENTGELFF; j_gene: TRBJ2-2; v_gene: TRBV5-4; d_gene: .; abundance: .
CDR3nt: TGTGCTAGTGGTTCCGTTCTCGGGGATGAGCAGTTCTTC; CDR3aa: CASGSVLGDEQFF; j_gene: TRBJ2-1; v_gene: TRBV12-5; d_gene: .; abundance: few
CDR3nt: TGTGCCAGCTCACCTGAAAGGGGGCGCGTACCCCAGCATTTT; CDR3aa: CASSPERGRVPQHF; j_gene: TRBJ1-5; v_gene: TRBV18; d_gene: TRBD1; abundance: .
CDR3nt: TGTGCCAGCAGGTATGGCCGAAACTACGAGCAGTACTTC; CDR3aa: CASRYGRNYEQYF; j_gene: TRBJ2-7; v_gene: TRBV6-5; d_gene: .; abundance: .
CDR3nt: TGCAGCGCTAGATCGGACAGAGCATCTCTAGCCTACGAGCAGTACTTC; CDR3aa: CSARSDRASLAYEQYF; j_gene: TRBJ2-7; v_gene: TRBV29-1; d_gene: .; abundance: .
CDR3nt: TGTGCCAGCGTAGGGACAGGCACCTCTGGGGCCAACGTCCTGACTTTC; CDR3aa: CASVGTGTSGANVLTF; j_gene: TRBJ2-6; v_gene: TRBV25-1; d_gene: TRBD1; abundance: .
CDR3nt: TGTGCCAGCAGCTTCGAGGGCAGGGTCCAGGAGCAGTACTTC; CDR3aa: CASSFEGRVQEQYF; j_gene: TRBJ2-7; v_gene: TRBV7-9; d_gene: .; abundance: few
CDR3nt: TGTGCCAGCAACTTAGCCCAGGGGGCGAAAATTGGCTCACCCCTCCACTTT; CDR3aa: CASNLAQGAKIGSPLHF; j_gene: TRBJ1-6; v_gene: TRBV7-8; d_gene: TRBD1; abundance: .
CDR3nt: TGCGCCAGCAGCTGGGGGACAGCCAATGAGCAGTTCTTC; CDR3aa: CASSWGTANEQFF; j_gene: TRBJ2-1; v_gene: TRBV5-1; d_gene: TRBD1; abundance: .
CDR3nt: TGCGCCAGCAGCCAAGTACTAGCTCCTAACAATGAGCAGTTCTTC; CDR3aa: CASSQVLAPNNEQFF; j_gene: TRBJ2-1; v_gene: TRBV4-3; d_gene: .; abundance: .
CDR3nt: TGCAGCGTATGGTCCTCCTCCCATGGCTACACCTTC; CDR3aa: CSVWSSSHGYTF; j_gene: TRBJ1-2; v_gene: TRBV29-1; d_gene: .; abundance: .
CDR3nt: TGCGCCAGCAGCCAGGACTTCGGGACAGTCGGCAATCAGCCCCAGCATTTT; CDR3aa: CASSQDFGTVGNQPQHF; j_gene: TRBJ1-5; v_gene: TRBV4-3; d_gene: TRBD1; abundance: few
CDR3nt: TGTGCCAGCAGTTACGGTGGGGGCCAGCAGTTCTTC; CDR3aa: CASSYGGGQQFF; j_gene: TRBJ2-1; v_gene: TRBV6-5; d_gene: .; abundance: .
CDR3nt: TGTGCCAGCAGTGGACAGGGAATCTATGAGCAGTTCTTC; CDR3aa: CASSGQGIYEQFF; j_gene: TRBJ2-1; v_gene: TRBV2; d_gene: TRBD1; abundance: few
CDR3nt: TGTGCCAGCAGCTTTGGGGGGGCCGATGAGCAGTTCTTC; CDR3aa: CASSFGGADEQFF; j_gene: TRBJ2-1; v_gene: TRBV5-5; d_gene: .; abundance: few
CDR3nt: TGCAGTCACTTGACAGGGGGTGAGCATGGCTACACCTTC; CDR3aa: CSHLTGGEHGYTF; j_gene: TRBJ1-2; v_gene: TRBV29-1; d_gene: TRBD1; abundance: .
CDR3nt: TGTGCCAGCAGCTTGGAGATGGGGGGGGACAATGAGCAGTTCTTC; CDR3aa: CASSLEMGGDNEQFF; j_gene: TRBJ2-1; v_gene: TRBV5-6; d_gene: TRBD2; abundance: few
CDR3nt: TGTGCCAGCAGTGAACGGGTGATAGAAACAGATACGCAGTATTTT; CDR3aa: CASSERVIETDTQYF; j_gene: TRBJ2-3; v_gene: TRBV2; d_gene: .; abundance: once
CDR3nt: TGTGCCAGCAGTTACCCGGGCACAGATGCGCAGTATTTT; CDR3aa: CASSYPGTDAQYF; j_gene: TRBJ2-3; v_gene: TRBV6-5; d_gene: .; abundance: .
CDR3nt: TGTGCCAGCACCCCCAACAGGGAGTCTGGAAACACCATATATTTT; CDR3aa: CASTPNRESGNTIYF; j_gene: TRBJ1-3; v_gene: TRBV7-9; d_gene: .; abundance: .
CDR3nt: TGTGCCAGCTCGCCAGGGGACAGGGGAGTCTATGGCTACATCTTC; CDR3aa: CASSPGDRGVYGYIF; j_gene: TRBJ1-2; v_gene: TRBV18; d_gene: TRBD1; abundance: .
CDR3nt: TGCAGCGTTTCTAGCGGGGGGGTATATGAGCAGTTCTTC; CDR3aa: CSVSSGGVYEQFF; j_gene: TRBJ2-1; v_gene: TRBV29-1; d_gene: TRBD2; abundance: .
CDR3nt: TGTGCCAGCAGTGATCCCGGGACAGGGGCTGAAAAACTGTTTTTT; CDR3aa: CASSDPGTGAEKLFF; j_gene: TRBJ1-4; v_gene: TRBV25-1; d_gene: TRBD1; abundance: .
CDR3nt: TGTGCCAGCAGCTCCGATCTACCTCTGGGGGAAGCTTTCTTT; CDR3aa: CASSSDLPLGEAFF; j_gene: TRBJ1-1; v_gene: TRBV7-6; d_gene: .; abundance: .
CDR3nt: TGTGCCAGCCGAGCCCTCAATTGGGTCGGGACCCAGTACTTC; CDR3aa: CASRALNWVGTQYF; j_gene: TRBJ2-5; v_gene: TRBV12-3/TRBV12-4; d_gene: .; abundance: few
CDR3nt: TGCAGCGCCCACCGACAGGGCGTAAGAGAGACCCAGTACTTC; CDR3aa: CSAHRQGVRETQYF; j_gene: TRBJ2-5; v_gene: TRBV29-1; d_gene: TRBD1; abundance: few
CDR3nt: TGTGCCAGCAGCTCAGAAATTTACGAGCAGTACTTC; CDR3aa: CASSSEIYEQYF; j_gene: TRBJ2-7; v_gene: TRBV7-9; d_gene: .; abundance: .
CDR3nt: TGTGCCAGCAGCATAGAGAGGGCGCAGCCCCAGCATTTT; CDR3aa: CASSIERAQPQHF; j_gene: TRBJ1-5; v_gene: TRBV7-2; d_gene: .; abundance: .
CDR3nt: TGTGCCAGCAGCCCCGACAGGGCTCGCACAGATACGCAGTATTTT; CDR3aa: CASSPDRARTDTQYF; j_gene: TRBJ2-3; v_gene: TRBV7-2; d_gene: TRBD1; abundance: few
CDR3nt: TGTGCTAGTGGACCCTACAGTAGTCGAGAGACCCAGTACTTC; CDR3aa: CASGPYSSRETQYF; j_gene: TRBJ2-5; v_gene: TRBV12-5; d_gene: .; abundance: .
CDR3nt: TGTGCCAGCAGTTTGGTCCACTGGCCCCAGCATTTT; CDR3aa: CASSLVHWPQHF; j_gene: TRBJ1-5; v_gene: TRBV12-3/TRBV12-4; d_gene: .; abundance: .
CDR3nt: TGTGCCAGCAGCTTAGGTGGACAGAACTATGGCTACACCTTC; CDR3aa: CASSLGGQNYGYTF; j_gene: TRBJ1-2; v_gene: TRBV7-2; d_gene: .; abundance: many
CDR3nt: TGTGCCAGCAGTTTGATAAGCCCCTACGGACAGGGGGCTTACGAGCAGTACTTC; CDR3aa: CASSLISPYGQGAYEQYF; j_gene: TRBJ2-7; v_gene: TRBV28; d_gene: TRBD1; abundance: .
CDR3nt: TGTGCCAGCAGTTCTCCTGAGATCAATGAGCAGTTCTTC; CDR3aa: CASSSPEINEQFF; j_gene: TRBJ2-1; v_gene: TRBV27; d_gene: .; abundance: .
CDR3nt: TGTGCCAGTTTCTCGAGGGGGAGGAGCGTGGTCTCCGAGCAGTACTTC; CDR3aa: CASFSRGRSVVSEQYF; j_gene: TRBJ2-7; v_gene: TRBV28; d_gene: .; abundance: .
CDR3nt: TGTGCCGGCAGTTCCACCGGGAATGAGCAGTTCTTC; CDR3aa: CAGSSTGNEQFF; j_gene: TRBJ2-1; v_gene: TRBV12-3/TRBV12-4; d_gene: .; abundance: .
CDR3nt: TGCGCCAGCAGCTTGGATCTGGATAGGTACGAGCAGTACTTC; CDR3aa: CASSLDLDRYEQYF; j_gene: TRBJ2-7; v_gene: TRBV5-1; d_gene: .; abundance: few
CDR3nt: TGTGCCAGCAGCTGGGTGGGGAGCCTGGGAGAGCAGTACTTC; CDR3aa: CASSWVGSLGEQYF; j_gene: TRBJ2-7; v_gene: TRBV28; d_gene: .; abundance: .
CDR3nt: TGTGCCAGCAGTGAAGCGGGGGGTCTGGTCTCGTTTTTT; CDR3aa: CASSEAGGLVSFF; j_gene: TRBJ1-4; v_gene: TRBV6-1; d_gene: .; abundance: .
CDR3nt: TGCAGCGTTGAGGACAGGGAGAGGTGGATTGGCCAAGGAGAGACCCAGGACTTC; CDR3aa: CSVEDRERWIGQGETQDF; j_gene: TRBJ2-5; v_gene: TRBV29-1; d_gene: TRBD1; abundance: .
CDR3nt: TGTGCCAGCAGTGAGCGGGCCATGAACACCGGGGAGCTGTTTTTT; CDR3aa: CASSERAMNTGELFF; j_gene: TRBJ2-2; v_gene: TRBV6-1; d_gene: .; abundance: .
CDR3nt: TGTGCCAGCAGTCGGACAGTAGTCTACGAGCAGTACTTC; CDR3aa: CASSRTVVYEQYF; j_gene: TRBJ2-7; v_gene: TRBV2; d_gene: .; abundance: few
CDR3nt: TGTGCCAGCAGCTACCTCTGGGTTACTGGCAATCAGCCCCAGCATTTT; CDR3aa: CASSYLWVTGNQPQHF; j_gene: TRBJ1-5; v_gene: TRBV12-3/TRBV12-4; d_gene: .; abundance: .
CDR3nt: TGCGCCAGCAGCCTTACAGGGGAGCCAGTTCAGCCCCAGCATTTT; CDR3aa: CASSLTGEPVQPQHF; j_gene: TRBJ1-5; v_gene: TRBV5-1; d_gene: TRBD1; abundance: .